This is a list of T cell receptor beta chains from one sample in a study of OX40 agonist ivuxolimab in advanced cancers. Sequencing was performed with immunoSEQ multiplex PCR; in TCRdb, only in-frame clones are kept and a portion is missing. The top ten hold approximately 0.55% of the sample, which has 90,000 to 150,000 clones, 80% to 90% seen once. Sequenced here: CD4+ or CD8+ T cells sorted from blood, sampled in a trial of the OX40 agonist ivuxolimab. Source of these receptors: an adult with an advanced solid tumor such as melanoma, head and neck, liver or kidney cancer. Both conserved end residues are trimmed from each CDR3. D genes are given only for firm matches.

len	v_gene	j_gene	d_gene	CDR3aa
12	TRBV28	TRBJ1-2	-	ASTPGSRNYGYT
15	TRBV4-3	TRBJ2-7	-	ASSQGAGTGSSYEQY
10	TRBV7-9	TRBJ2-7	-	ASSLWVGEQY
10	TRBV29-1	TRBJ1-6	-	SVGGQNSPLH
11	TRBV30	TRBJ1-5	TRBD1	AWEQGGNQPQH
10	TRBV7-9	TRBJ2-7	-	ASSFTSAEQY
12	TRBV7-2	TRBJ2-5	-	ASSLNGYKETQY
11	TRBV25-1	TRBJ1-1	TRBD1	ASRGQGRAEAF
14	TRBV7-8	TRBJ2-1	TRBD1	ASSLVRGQGYNEQF
11	TRBV28	TRBJ1-2	TRBD1	ASRSGTDLGYT
12	TRBV18	TRBJ2-1	-	ASSPGTLTNEQF
12	TRBV30	TRBJ1-2	-	AWSTGQSNYGYT
13	TRBV19	TRBJ2-5	-	ASSTSGMYQETQY
11	TRBV7-9	TRBJ1-5	-	ASSLQGNQPQH
12	TRBV6-5	TRBJ1-6	-	ASSLDSYNSPLH
10	TRBV28	TRBJ1-5	-	ASIGGNQPQH
12	TRBV28	TRBJ1-2	TRBD1	ASSRDSKGYGYT
9	TRBV27	TRBJ2-1	-	ASSWRNEQF
12	TRBV27	TRBJ1-3	-	ASRPGPGENTIY
12	TRBV5-1	TRBJ1-1	TRBD1	ASSFGQANTEAF
12	TRBV10-3	TRBJ1-1	-	AISRGQGSSEAF
13	TRBV19	TRBJ2-3	-	ASSIGGRLTDTQY
14	TRBV5-1	TRBJ2-5	TRBD2	ASSLAPSGGQETQY
12	TRBV6-6	TRBJ1-5	-	ASKGRQSNQPQH
14	TRBV9	TRBJ2-2	-	ASSVTPSAEAGELF
10	TRBV27	TRBJ1-5	-	ASRSSNQPQH
13	TRBV7-9	TRBJ2-2	-	ASSDPDRTAGELF
10	TRBV7-9	TRBJ2-7	-	ASSYRVPEQY
12	TRBV28	TRBJ2-5	-	ASSLAQGGETQY
13	TRBV9	TRBJ1-4	-	ASSEAGTTNEKLF